The clone carrying this T cell receptor (beta chain) was found a few times. Its antigen is not known. The source of the sample is a study of blood T cells in healthy people across ages. Combining a sample-barcoded 5' primer with a J-beta primer mix, a second PCR ran for roughly 7 to 11 cycles. TCRdb re-analysed the 5' RACE reads in MiXCR, keeping a single row per CDR3 protein. The data show approximately 800,000 distinct CDR3 sequences, less than 80% seen once. Notes on the study in general: Naive and antigen-experienced cells could not be conclusively compared, given unsorted PBMCs.

Drawing of peripheral blood yielded ten milliliters from each donor. Germline CDR1 reads MGHDK; CDR2 reads SYGVNS. The CDR3 has 18 residues. Trimming pared 1 base from V and 1 base from J, leaving 14 bases between. This sequence joins TRBV25-1 and TRBJ2-6; a possible D gene is TRBD1 (6 bases). Sequences were obtained from blood. The TCR was taken from a man aged 25 to 40 in good health. The CDR3 loop is CASSESDRSYSGANVLTF. The CDR3, as DNA: TGTGCCAGCAGTGAATCAGACAGGTCATATTCTGGGGCCAACGTCCTGACTTTC.